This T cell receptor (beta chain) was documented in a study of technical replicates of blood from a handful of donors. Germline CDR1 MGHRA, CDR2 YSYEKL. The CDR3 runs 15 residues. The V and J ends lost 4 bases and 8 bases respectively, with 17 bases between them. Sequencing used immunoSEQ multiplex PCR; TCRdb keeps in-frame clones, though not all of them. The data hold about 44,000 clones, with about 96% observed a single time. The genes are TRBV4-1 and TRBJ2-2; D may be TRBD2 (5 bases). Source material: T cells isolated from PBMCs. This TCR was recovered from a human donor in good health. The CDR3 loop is CASSRRKRELGELFF. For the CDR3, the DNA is TGCGCCAGCAGCCGCAGGAAAAGGGAGTTAGGGGAGCTGTTTTTT.